This is a list of T cell receptor beta chains from one sample in a study of graft-versus-host responses after intestinal transplantation. Data came from immunoSEQ multiplex PCR; TCRdb stores just in-frame clones and leaves some out. The sample yields thousands of clones, around a third seen once. Sequenced here: alloreactive CD8+ T cells from a mixed lymphocyte reaction culture, sampled before transplantation. The receptors stem from a human patient who was an organ donor for intestinal transplantation. Both conserved end residues are part of each CDR3.

>TRBV19
CASREDRGIDSPLHF
>TRBV28
CASSLDVLAGGSSTDTQYF
>TRBV7-9
CASSYGGSYTEAFF
>TRBV4-3
CASSQLAGPFF
>TRBV6-4
CASSARGFLGNEQFF
>TRBV28
CASSFEGVMSLDTEAFF
>TRBV7-8
CASSLFGKEPGNTIYF
>TRBV5-5
CASSLPLHRTDTQYF
>TRBV6-1
CASATAGVTGELFF
>TRBV6-1
CASSAPTVIMRETQYF
>TRBV7-8
CASSGWGRREDTQYF
>TRBV6-1
CASSVLAGGSYEQYF
>TRBV18
CASSPVEGGLDTQYF
>TRBV4-2
CASSQDFASGTAYEQYF
>TRBV11-2
CASSQGYLVGQFF
>TRBV2
CASPPFGYGYTF
>TRBV5-1
CASSLMGHEQFF
>TRBV5-1
CASSLNGRTGDTGNTIYF
>TRBV7-9
CASRPGTGGTGELFF
>TRBV11-2
CASSLGRAGTLGNQPQHF
>TRBV6-1
CASSEGTLLMNTEAFF
>TRBV5-8
CASSLTTGGWGEQYF
>TRBV6-6
CASSYLPGGNEKLFF
>TRBV4-2
CASSQSEPSTDTQYF
>TRBV4-2
CASSQLGTYVNNEQFF
>TRBV5-1
CASSLQDNGMLRYGYTF
>TRBV9
CASSVGGGRANEQFF
>TRBV28
CASRSSYNEQFF
>TRBV5-5
CASSPTPRSRNTIYF
>TRBV6-1
CASRPEASYGYTF
>TRBV6-9
CASSYPKTGLLFGYTF
>TRBV27
CASSGLAGGLGATDTQYF
>TRBV6-5
CASSYSSSGANIQYF
>TRBV5-1
CASSLVLRGGDYGYTF
>TRBV11-2
CASSLIFSSSYEQYF
>TRBV7-9
CASSFFPGQRYEQYF
>TRBV28
CASSQGHPNTGELFF
>TRBV5-4
CASSLDGGYPYEQYF
>TRBV7-6
CASSSRGNAQYF
>TRBV28
CASSLGESYEQYF
>TRBV5-4
CASGGFPSTDTQYF
>TRBV5-1
CASSPGDREGGSYGYTF
>TRBV4-1
CASSQDPGINSPLHF
>TRBV30
CAWSVSLAPYEQFF
>TRBV10-3
CAISDRTGGNQPQHF
>TRBV7-3
CASSLGLAGRDTQYF
>TRBV27
CASSRHGFNQPQHF
>TRBV19
CASSPSSSSGNTIYF
>TRBV6-5
CASSPDIENTGELFF
>TRBV18
CASSPAGRDEAFF
>TRBV4-1
CASSQDSSGEWAYGYTF
>TRBV9
CASSPNSMADTQYF
>TRBV11-3
CASRGAGELFF
>TRBV28
CASSIFRNTEAFF
>TRBV27
CASSWDRGGEPQHF
>TRBV30
CAWSGGGTDTQYF